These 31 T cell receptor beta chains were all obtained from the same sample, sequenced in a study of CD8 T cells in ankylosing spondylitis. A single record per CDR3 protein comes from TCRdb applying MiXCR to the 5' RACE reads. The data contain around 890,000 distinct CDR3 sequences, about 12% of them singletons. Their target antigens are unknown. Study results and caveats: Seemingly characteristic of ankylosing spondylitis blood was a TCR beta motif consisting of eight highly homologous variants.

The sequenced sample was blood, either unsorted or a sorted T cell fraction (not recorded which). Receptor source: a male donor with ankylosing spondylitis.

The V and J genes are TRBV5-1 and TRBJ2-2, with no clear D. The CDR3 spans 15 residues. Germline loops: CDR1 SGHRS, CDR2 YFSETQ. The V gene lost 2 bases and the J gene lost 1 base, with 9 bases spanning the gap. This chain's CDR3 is CASSLQTWNTGELFF. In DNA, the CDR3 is TGCGCCAGCAGCTTACAGACCTGGAACACCGGGGAGCTGTTTTTT.

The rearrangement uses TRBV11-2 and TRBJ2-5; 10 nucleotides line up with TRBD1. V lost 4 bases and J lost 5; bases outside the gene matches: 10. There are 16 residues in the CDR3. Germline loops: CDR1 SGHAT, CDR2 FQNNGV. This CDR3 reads CASSYRTGGWRETQYF. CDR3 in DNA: TGTGCCAGCAGCTACCGGACAGGGGGATGGCGGGAGACCCAGTACTTC. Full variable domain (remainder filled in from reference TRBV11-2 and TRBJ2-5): EAGVAQSPRYKIIEKRQSVAFWCNPISGHATLYWYQQILGQGPKLLIQFQNNGVVDDSQLPKDRFSAERLKGVDSTLKIQPAKLEDSAVYLCASSYRTGGWRETQYFGPGTRLLVL.

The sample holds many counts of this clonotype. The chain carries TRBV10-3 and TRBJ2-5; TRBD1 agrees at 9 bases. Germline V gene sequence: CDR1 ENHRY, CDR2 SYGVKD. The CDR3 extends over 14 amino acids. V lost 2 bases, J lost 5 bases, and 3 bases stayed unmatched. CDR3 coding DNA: TGTGCCATCAGTGAGGACAGGGGGAGTGAGACCCAGTACTTC. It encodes CAISEDRGSETQYF.

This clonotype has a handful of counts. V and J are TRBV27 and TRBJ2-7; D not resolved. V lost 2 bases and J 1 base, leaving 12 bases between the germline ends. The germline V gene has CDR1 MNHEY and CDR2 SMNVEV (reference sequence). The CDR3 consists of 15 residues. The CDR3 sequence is CASSLSSGPSYEQYF. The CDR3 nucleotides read TGTGCCAGCAGTTTAAGCTCCGGGCCATCCTACGAGCAGTACTTC.

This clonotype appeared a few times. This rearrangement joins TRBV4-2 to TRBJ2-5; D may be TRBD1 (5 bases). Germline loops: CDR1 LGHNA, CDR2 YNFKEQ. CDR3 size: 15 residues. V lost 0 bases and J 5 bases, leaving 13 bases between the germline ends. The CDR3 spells CASSQDLDRRETQYF. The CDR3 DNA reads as TGTGCCAGCAGCCAAGATCTTGACAGACGGGAGACCCAGTACTTC.

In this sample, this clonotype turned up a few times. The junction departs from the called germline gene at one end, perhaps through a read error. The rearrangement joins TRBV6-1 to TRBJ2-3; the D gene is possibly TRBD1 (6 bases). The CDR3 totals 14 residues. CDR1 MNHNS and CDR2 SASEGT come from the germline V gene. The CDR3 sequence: CASGDRFSTDTQYF. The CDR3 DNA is TGTGCCAGCGGTGACAGGTTCAGCACAGATACGCAGTATTTT.

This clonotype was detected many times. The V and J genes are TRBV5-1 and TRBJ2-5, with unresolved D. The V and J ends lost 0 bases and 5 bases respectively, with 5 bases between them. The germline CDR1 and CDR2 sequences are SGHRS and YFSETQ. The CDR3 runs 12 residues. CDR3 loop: CASSLGVETQYF. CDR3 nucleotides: TGCGCCAGCAGCTTGGGCGTGGAGACCCAGTACTTC. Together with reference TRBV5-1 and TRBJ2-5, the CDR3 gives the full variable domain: KAGVTQTPRYLIKTRGQQVTLSCSPISGHRSVSWYQQTPGQGLQFLFEYFSETQRNKGNFPGRFSGRQFSNSRSEMNVSTLELGDSALYLCASSLGVETQYFGPGTRLLVL.

The CDR3 sequence: CASSLLPGFPQPQHF. CDR3 nucleotide sequence: TGCGCCAGCAGCTTGCTCCCCGGGTTCCCTCAGCCCCAGCATTTT. The chain carries TRBV5-1 and TRBJ1-5, with D hard to call. This CDR3 contains 15 residues. CDR1 and CDR2 (germline): SGHRS, YFSETQ. V shed 1 base and J shed 6 bases, with 14 bases lying between them.

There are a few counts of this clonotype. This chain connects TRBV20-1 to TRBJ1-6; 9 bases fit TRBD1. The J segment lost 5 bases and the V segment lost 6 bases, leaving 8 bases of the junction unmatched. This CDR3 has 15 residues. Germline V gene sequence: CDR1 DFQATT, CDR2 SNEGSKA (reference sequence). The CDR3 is CSARPGQGDNSPLHF. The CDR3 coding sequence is TGCAGTGCCCGCCCGGGACAGGGAGATAATTCACCCCTCCACTTT.

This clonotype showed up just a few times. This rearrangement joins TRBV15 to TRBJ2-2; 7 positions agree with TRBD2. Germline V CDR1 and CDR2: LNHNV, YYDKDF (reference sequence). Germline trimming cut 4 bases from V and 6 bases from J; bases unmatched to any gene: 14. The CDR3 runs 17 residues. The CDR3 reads CATSKEGGLVVPGELFF. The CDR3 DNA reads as TGTGCCACCAGCAAAGAGGGAGGACTAGTGGTTCCCGGGGAGCTGTTTTTT.

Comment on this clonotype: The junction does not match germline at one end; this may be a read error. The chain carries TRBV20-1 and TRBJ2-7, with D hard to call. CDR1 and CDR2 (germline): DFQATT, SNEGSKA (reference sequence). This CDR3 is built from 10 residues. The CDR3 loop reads CSAAGRGLNF. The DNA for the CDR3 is TGCAGTGCCGCAGGCAGAGGCTTAAACTTC.

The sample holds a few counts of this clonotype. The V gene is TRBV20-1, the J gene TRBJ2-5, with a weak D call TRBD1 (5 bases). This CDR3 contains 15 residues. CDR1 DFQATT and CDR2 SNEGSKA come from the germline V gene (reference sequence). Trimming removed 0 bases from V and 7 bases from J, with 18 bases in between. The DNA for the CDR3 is TGCAGTGCTAGAGATGAGTTCGCCAGGGCACGGACCCAGTACTTC. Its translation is CSARDEFARARTQYF.

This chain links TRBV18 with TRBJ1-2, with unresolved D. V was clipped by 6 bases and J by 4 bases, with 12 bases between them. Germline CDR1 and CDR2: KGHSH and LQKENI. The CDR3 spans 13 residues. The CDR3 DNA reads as TGTGCCAGCTCTAGGGAGGCTCGCTATGGCTACACCTTC. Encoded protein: CASSREARYGYTF.

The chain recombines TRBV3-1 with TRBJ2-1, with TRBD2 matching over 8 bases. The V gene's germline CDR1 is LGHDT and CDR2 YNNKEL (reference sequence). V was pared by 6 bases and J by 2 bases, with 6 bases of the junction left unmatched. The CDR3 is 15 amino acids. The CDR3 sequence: CASRYERGPYNEQFF. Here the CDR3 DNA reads TGTGCCAGCAGGTACGAGCGGGGGCCCTACAATGAGCAGTTCTTC.

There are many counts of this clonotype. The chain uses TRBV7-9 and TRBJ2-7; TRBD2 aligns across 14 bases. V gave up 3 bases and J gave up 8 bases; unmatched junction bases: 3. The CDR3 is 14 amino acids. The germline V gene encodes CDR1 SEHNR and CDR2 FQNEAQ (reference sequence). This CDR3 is CASSLGLAGDKQYF. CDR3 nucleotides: TGTGCCAGCAGCTTGGGACTAGCGGGGGACAAGCAGTACTTC.

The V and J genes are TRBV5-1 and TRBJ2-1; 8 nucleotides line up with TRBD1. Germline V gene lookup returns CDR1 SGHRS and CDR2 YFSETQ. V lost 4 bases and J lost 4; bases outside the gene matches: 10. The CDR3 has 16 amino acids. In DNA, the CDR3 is TGCGCCAGCAGCCCAATGGGGACAGGTACTTACAATGAGCAGTTCTTC. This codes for CASSPMGTGTYNEQFF.

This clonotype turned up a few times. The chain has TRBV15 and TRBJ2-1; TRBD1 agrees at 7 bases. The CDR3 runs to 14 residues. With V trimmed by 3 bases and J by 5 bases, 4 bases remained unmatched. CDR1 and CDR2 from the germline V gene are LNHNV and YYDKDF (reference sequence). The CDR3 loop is CATSSRTGNNEQFF. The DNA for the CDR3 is TGTGCCACCAGCAGCCGGACAGGTAACAATGAGCAGTTCTTC.

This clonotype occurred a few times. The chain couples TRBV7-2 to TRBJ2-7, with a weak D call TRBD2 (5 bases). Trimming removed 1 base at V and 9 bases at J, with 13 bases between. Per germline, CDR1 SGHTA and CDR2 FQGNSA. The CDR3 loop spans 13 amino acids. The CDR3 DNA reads TGTGCCAGCAGCTTAGTCGGCGGGCTTGGGCAGTACTTC. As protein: CASSLVGGLGQYF.

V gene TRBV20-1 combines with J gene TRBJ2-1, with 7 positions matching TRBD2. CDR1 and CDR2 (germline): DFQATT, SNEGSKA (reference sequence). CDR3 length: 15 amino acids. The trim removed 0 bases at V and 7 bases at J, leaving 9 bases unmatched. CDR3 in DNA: TGCAGTGCTAGAGATCCCCAGCGGGACCCGAATGAGCAGTTCTTC. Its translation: CSARDPQRDPNEQFF.

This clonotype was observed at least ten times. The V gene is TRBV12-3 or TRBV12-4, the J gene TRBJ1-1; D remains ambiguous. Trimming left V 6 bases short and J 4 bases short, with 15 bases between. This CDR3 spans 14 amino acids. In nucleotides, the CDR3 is TGTGCCAGCAGAGGCCCCTCATCGCCCACTGAAGCTTTCTTT. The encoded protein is CASRGPSSPTEAFF.

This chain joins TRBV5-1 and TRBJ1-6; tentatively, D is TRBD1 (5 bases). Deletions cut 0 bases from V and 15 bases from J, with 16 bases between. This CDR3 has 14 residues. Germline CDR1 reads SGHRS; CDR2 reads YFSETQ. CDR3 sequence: CASSLDWQGVDLHF. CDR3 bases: TGCGCCAGCAGCTTGGATTGGCAGGGCGTGGACCTCCACTTT.

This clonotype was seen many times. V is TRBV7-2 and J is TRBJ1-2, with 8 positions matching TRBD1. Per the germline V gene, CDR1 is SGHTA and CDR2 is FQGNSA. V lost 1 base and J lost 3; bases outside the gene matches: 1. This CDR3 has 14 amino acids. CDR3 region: CASSLGTGYYGYTF. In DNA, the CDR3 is TGTGCCAGCAGCTTAGGGACAGGGTACTATGGCTACACCTTC.

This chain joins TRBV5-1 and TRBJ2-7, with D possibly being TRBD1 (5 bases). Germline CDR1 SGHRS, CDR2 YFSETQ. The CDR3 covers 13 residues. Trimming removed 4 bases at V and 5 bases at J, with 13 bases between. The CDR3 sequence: CASSQGPDNEQYF. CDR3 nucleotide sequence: TGCGCCAGCAGCCAAGGACCGGACAACGAGCAGTACTTC.

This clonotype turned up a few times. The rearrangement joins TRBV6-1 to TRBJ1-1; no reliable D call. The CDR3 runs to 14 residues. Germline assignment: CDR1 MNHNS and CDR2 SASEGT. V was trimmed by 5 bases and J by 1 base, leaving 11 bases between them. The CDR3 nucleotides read TGTGCCAGCAGTCGCGCCCATACGAACACTGAAGCTTTCTTT. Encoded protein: CASSRAHTNTEAFF.

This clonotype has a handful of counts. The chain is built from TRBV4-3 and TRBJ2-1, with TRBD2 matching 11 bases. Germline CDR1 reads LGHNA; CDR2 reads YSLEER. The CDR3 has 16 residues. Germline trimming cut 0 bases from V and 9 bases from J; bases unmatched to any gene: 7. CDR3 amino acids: CASSQDLLAGETEQFF. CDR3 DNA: TGCGCCAGCAGCCAAGACTTACTAGCGGGAGAGACTGAGCAGTTCTTC.

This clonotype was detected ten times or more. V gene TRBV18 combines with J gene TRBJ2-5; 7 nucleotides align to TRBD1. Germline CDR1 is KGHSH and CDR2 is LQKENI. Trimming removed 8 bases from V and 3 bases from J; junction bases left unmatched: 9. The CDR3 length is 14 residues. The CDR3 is CASSPRTGEETQYF. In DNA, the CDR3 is TGTGCCAGCAGTCCTCGGACAGGAGAAGAGACCCAGTACTTC.

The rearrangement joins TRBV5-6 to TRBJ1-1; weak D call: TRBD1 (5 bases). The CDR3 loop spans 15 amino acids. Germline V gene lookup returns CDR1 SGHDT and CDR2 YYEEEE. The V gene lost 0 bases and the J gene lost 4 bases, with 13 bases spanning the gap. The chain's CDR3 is CASSLGSGRVTEAFF. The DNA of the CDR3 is TGTGCCAGCAGCTTGGGTTCGGGGCGGGTCACTGAAGCTTTCTTT.

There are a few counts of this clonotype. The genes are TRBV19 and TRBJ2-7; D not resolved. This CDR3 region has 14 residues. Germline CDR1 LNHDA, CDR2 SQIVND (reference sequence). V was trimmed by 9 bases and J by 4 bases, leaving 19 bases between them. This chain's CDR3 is CASGPGRTIYEQYF. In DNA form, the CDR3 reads TGTGCCAGCGGGCCGGGCCGAACAATTTACGAGCAGTACTTC.

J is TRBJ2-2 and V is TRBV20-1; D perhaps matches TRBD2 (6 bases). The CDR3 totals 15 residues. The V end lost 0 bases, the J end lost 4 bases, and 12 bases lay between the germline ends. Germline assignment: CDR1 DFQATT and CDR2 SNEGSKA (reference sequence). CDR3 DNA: TGCAGTGCTAGAGATCGGGTTAGCGGCACCGGGGAGCTGTTTTTT. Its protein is CSARDRVSGTGELFF.

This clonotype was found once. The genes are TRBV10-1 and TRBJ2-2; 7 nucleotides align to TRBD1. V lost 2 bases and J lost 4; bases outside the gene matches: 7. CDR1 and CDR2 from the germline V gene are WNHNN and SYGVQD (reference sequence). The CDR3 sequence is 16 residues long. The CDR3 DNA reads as TGCGCCAGCAGTGAGGAGACAGGGTGGGCCACCGGGGAGCTGTTTTTT. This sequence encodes CASSEETGWATGELFF.

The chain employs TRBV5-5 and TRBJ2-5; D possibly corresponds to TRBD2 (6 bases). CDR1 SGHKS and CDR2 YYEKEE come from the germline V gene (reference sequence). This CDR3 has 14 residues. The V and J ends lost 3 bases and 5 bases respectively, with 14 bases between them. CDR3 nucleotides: TGTGCCAGCAGCTACAAGCCGGGAGTGGAGACCCAGTACTTC. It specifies CASSYKPGVETQYF.